Detailed here is one T cell receptor beta chain. This table comes from immunoSEQ multiplex PCR, and its TCRdb copy is limited to in-frame clones, with some not included. The table includes 150,000 to 200,000 clones, about nine tenths detected once. This record comes from a study of control samples from healthy donors and cancer patients. The receptor comes from a woman between 25 and 40 years old in good health. Sequenced: blood.

Written as DNA, the CDR3 is TGTGCCAGCAGTTTCGCCAGCTCCTACGAGCAGTACTTC. Encoded protein: CASSFASSYEQYF. The V and J genes are TRBV28 and TRBJ2-7; D is undetermined. The CDR3 has 13 amino acids. V lost 3 bases, J lost 0 bases, and 6 bases lay in between. The germline gives CDR1 MDHEN, CDR2 SYDVKM.